This T cell receptor beta chain was recovered during a study of T-cell memory formation after mild COVID-19 (dated by TCRdb to about 2021). For the study in its entirety: Most TCR sequence clusters were specific to one of the two donors. Two young, previously healthy adult volunteers made up the cohort, one male and one female. In a couple of donors, T-cell clones that expanded and contracted after mild COVID-19 were tracked by sequencing TCRalpha and TCRbeta repertoires over time.

The sequencer listed for this sample is Illumina NovaSeq 6000. TCRalpha and TCRbeta cDNA libraries were constructed by 5'RACE with constant-segment primers, with sample barcodes and unique molecular identifiers being introduced. Trizol reagent was used to extract RNA from every sample. Library amplification was performed in two PCR steps, and a second sample barcode and Illumina TruSeq adapters were introduced in the second step. The libraries were sequenced on an Illumina NovaSeq using 2 x 150 bp paired-end reads. Regarding the original processing steps: The reads were demultiplexed and collapsed into UMI-guided consensus sequences using migec v1.2.7. With mixcr v2.1.11, UMI consensuses were aligned to TRA and TRB V and J templates and assembled into clonotypes. A clonotype was counted as expanded or contracted only when both edgeR and NoisET called the clonotype significant, with the noise models trained on biological replicates. edgeR calls used a false discovery rate-adjusted p below 0.01 and a log2 fold-change threshold of 1. PCA with hierarchical clustering of max-normalized trajectories of the 1000 most abundant clonotypes was used as exploratory dynamics analysis. Each responding clone was given a CD4 or CD8 phenotype based on the CD4+ and CD8+ repertoires, which had been sequenced separately. Using fastp trimming at Q25 and MiXCR clonotype assembly, TCRdb reanalyzed the public sequencing data and kept in-frame beta chains. Entries are consolidated by CDR3 protein sequence, retaining the most common genes and DNA. The V and J calls were not made by the authors but by TCRdb's processing. The sample data list 530,000 or so distinct CDR3 sequences, and around 16% of these were observed just once. Clones ranked in the top ten supply 8.1% of the sample.

This clonotype was seen a few times. The specificity of this receptor is unknown. The sample holds no much larger clone one base away, and base qualities are not on file. General findings and caveats noted by the study authors: Contracting CD4+ clones were located mainly in the CM and EM memory subsets, whereas CD8+ clones were found to be enriched in EMRA. Clones that contracted from day 15 to 85 showed balanced CD4/CD8 phenotypes, whereas a second wave of clones that expanded from day 15 to 37 leaned towards CD4+. Whether the second-wave clones peaking on day 37 were SARS-CoV-2 specific was not confirmed. Some responding clones were found in pre-infection memory, which suggests that pre-existing cross-reactive memory T cells took part in the SARS-CoV-2 response. Only two mild cases were covered by the study, and larger cohorts that include severe cases with pre-infection samples were considered necessary.

Ficoll-Paque density gradient centrifugation was used to isolate PBMCs. The CDR3 covers 16 residues, taking in both the cysteine and the phenylalanine. Only CDR3 DNA remains: 48 bases, in frame from the first base. The junction shows trimming of 0 bases on V and 4 bases on J, plus 12 bases between the germline ends. CDR1 and CDR2 (LGHNA, YNFKEQ) derive from the germline V gene. The sequence was collected from an adult woman who had mild COVID-19 (a few samples of this study predate the infection). The sample titles of this study are shuffled in the database, so cell type and time point are left out; the donor was told from shared clones. Sequenced sample: PBMCs or a T cell subset sorted from them (not recorded which). The V and J segments used are TRBV4-2 and TRBJ2-2; the D element could tentatively be TRBD1 or TRBD2, as 5 bases agree for each. The DNA sequence is given as TGTGCCAGCAGCCAAGATCGGGCAGGGAGCACCGGGGAGCTGTTTTTT. Its protein product is CASSQDRAGSTGELFF.